A selection of T cell receptor beta chains follows, all from one sample in a study of beta chain features in type 1 diabetes. Sequencing was performed with immunoSEQ multiplex PCR; in TCRdb, only in-frame clones are kept and a portion is missing. The sample lists under 850,000 clones; roughly an eighth were seen once. The sequencing input was naive CD4+ T cells from blood. The receptors shown here come from a man aged 18 to 35 with type 1 diabetes. Both conserved end residues are part of each CDR3. A D gene is named only where the DNA matches it firmly. Clone size appears in some rows only: once, few, many, or a class for an expanded clone.

j_call clone_size d_call v_call cdr3_aa cdr3_nt
TRBJ2-5 - TRBD1 TRBV5-1 CASSFGQGGGETQYF TGCGCCAGCAGCTTCGGACAGGGCGGTGGAGAGACCCAGTACTTC
TRBJ2-3 - TRBD1 TRBV10-3 CAIRKQGATDTQYF TGTGCCATCAGAAAACAGGGGGCCACAGATACGCAGTATTTT
TRBJ2-2 few TRBD1 TRBV11-1 CASSPGQGGEGELFF TGTGCCAGCAGCCCGGGACAGGGCGGTGAGGGGGAGCTGTTTTTT
TRBJ1-4 - - TRBV6-1 CASSAGEKLFF TGTGCCAGCAGCGCAGGTGAAAAACTGTTTTTT
TRBJ1-2 few - TRBV30 CAWSAWPSGGYTF TGTGCCTGGAGTGCCTGGCCCTCCGGAGGCTACACCTTC
TRBJ1-2 few - TRBV30 CACKEPVPRTGTRGYTF TGTGCCTGTAAAGAGCCCGTCCCGAGAACAGGGACGCGTGGCTACACCTTC
TRBJ2-2 - - TRBV9 CASSGTQTNTGELFF TGTGCCAGTTCCGGGACACAAACGAACACCGGGGAGCTGTTTTTT
TRBJ2-5 once - TRBV5-4 CASNRWGETQYF TGTGCCAGCAACCGTTGGGGAGAGACCCAGTACTTC
TRBJ2-1 - TRBD2 TRBV7-8 CASSSGPLAGPYNEQFF TGTGCCAGCAGCTCCGGCCCACTAGCGGGGCCCTACAATGAGCAGTTCTTC
TRBJ2-7 few - TRBV5-1 CASSLVTGTTYEQYF TGCGCCAGCAGCTTGGTGACAGGGACTACCTACGAGCAGTACTTC
TRBJ1-5 few TRBD1 TRBV7-9 CASSGQGDQPQHF TGTGCCAGCAGCGGGCAGGGGGATCAGCCCCAGCATTTT
TRBJ2-1 - TRBD2 TRBV7-2 CASSLGWLAGGPNEQFF TGTGCCAGCAGCTTAGGGTGGCTAGCGGGGGGGCCCAATGAGCAGTTCTTC
TRBJ2-5 few TRBD2 TRBV19 CASSMVGGRETQYF TGTGCCAGTAGTATGGTTGGCGGGAGAGAGACCCAGTACTTC
TRBJ2-5 few - TRBV14 CASSQDPGAKLQETQYF TGTGCCAGCAGCCAAGACCCGGGGGCGAAATTACAAGAGACCCAGTACTTC
TRBJ1-4 - TRBD1 TRBV25-1 CASSPGTGGEELFF TGTGCCAGCAGTCCGGGGACAGGGGGCGAGGAACTGTTTTTT
TRBJ2-4 - TRBD2 TRBV5-4 CASSLEAAGKNIQYF TGTGCCAGCAGCTTGGAGGCAGCGGGGAAAAACATTCAGTACTTC
TRBJ2-2 - - TRBV2 CASSEEAFTGELFF TGTGCCAGCAGTGAAGAAGCCTTCACCGGGGAGCTGTTTTTT
TRBJ1-1 few - TRBV5-1 CASSSLRSLEAFF TGCGCCAGCAGCTCCCTTCGGTCCTTAGAAGCTTTCTTT
TRBJ1-2 - - TRBV7-2 CASSSAAGSYGYTF TGTGCCAGCAGCTCTGCGGCAGGGTCCTATGGCTACACCTTC
TRBJ1-6 - - TRBV6-6 CASSPTTGSPLHF TGTGCCAGCAGCCCAACCACCGGTTCACCCCTCCACTTT
TRBJ2-3 few - TRBV30 CAWSRGGGSDTQYF TGTGCCTGGAGTCGCGGAGGCGGGTCAGATACGCAGTATTTT
TRBJ1-2 - - TRBV7-2 CASRPKSGLSYGYTF TGTGCCAGCAGACCGAAGTCCGGGTTGAGCTATGGCTACACCTTC
TRBJ2-3 - - TRBV2 CAGALRDSYTDTQYF TGTGCCGGCGCCCTCCGGGACTCATACACAGATACGCAGTATTTT
TRBJ2-1 - - TRBV7-9 CASSLAEGYEQFF TGTGCCAGCAGCTTAGCCGAGGGATATGAGCAGTTCTTC
TRBJ2-1 - TRBD2 TRBV5-4 CASSLEPSGGYNEQFF TGTGCCAGCAGCTTGGAGCCTAGCGGGGGGTACAATGAGCAGTTCTTC
TRBJ2-7 few - TRBV5-4 CASSLGPLDGSLWQYF TGTGCCAGCAGCTTAGGGCCTCTGGACGGCAGTCTATGGCAGTACTTC
TRBJ1-4 once TRBD1 TRBV14 CASSPTGQGVEKLFF TGTGCCAGCAGCCCAACGGGACAGGGGGTTGAAAAACTGTTTTTT
TRBJ2-7 - TRBD1 TRBV6-1 CASSTFRGQTREQYF TGTGCCAGCAGTACGTTCAGGGGGCAAACGCGCGAGCAGTACTTC
TRBJ1-1 - - TRBV11-2 CATTGGPMNTEAFF TGTGCCACCACGGGGGGGCCGATGAACACTGAAGCTTTCTTT
TRBJ1-1 few - TRBV6-6 CASSYSGFPEAFF TGTGCCAGCAGTTACTCGGGGTTCCCTGAAGCTTTCTTT
TRBJ2-1 few - TRBV18 CASSPGLGSYNEQFF TGTGCCAGCTCACCAGGGTTGGGCTCCTACAATGAGCAGTTCTTC
TRBJ2-7 - TRBD1 TRBV7-9 CASSFPDRGEIEQYF TGTGCCAGCAGCTTCCCGGACAGGGGAGAGATCGAGCAGTACTTC
TRBJ2-7 few - TRBV15 CATSRDVYEQYF TGTGCCACCAGCAGGGACGTCTACGAGCAGTACTTC
TRBJ1-4 once - TRBV9 CASSVVADPWAEKLFF TGTGCCAGCAGCGTAGTAGCCGACCCCTGGGCTGAAAAACTGTTTTTT
TRBJ1-1 - TRBD1 TRBV30 CAWSPRDRGVANTEAFF TGTGCCTGGAGCCCTCGGGACAGGGGGGTCGCGAACACTGAAGCTTTCTTT
TRBJ2-5 few - TRBV18 CASSPSGLHGETQYF TGTGCCAGCTCACCGTCCGGCCTACATGGGGAGACCCAGTACTTC
TRBJ2-2 few TRBD1 TRBV10-3 CAISESGQRFAGELFF TGTGCCATCAGTGAGTCGGGACAGCGATTCGCCGGGGAGCTGTTTTTT
TRBJ1-3 - - TRBV2 CASSEALRDAGNTIYF TGTGCCAGCAGTGAAGCGCTGAGGGACGCTGGAAACACCATATATTTT
TRBJ1-5 - TRBD1 TRBV28 CAISPLGQGGHQPQHF TGTGCCATCTCCCCCTTGGGACAGGGTGGCCATCAGCCCCAGCATTTT
TRBJ2-3 few - TRBV7-8 CASSLEGTPLDTQYF TGTGCCAGCAGCTTAGAAGGCACACCCTTGGATACGCAGTATTTT
TRBJ2-2 - TRBD1 TRBV30 CAWSAQGAGELFF TGTGCCTGGAGTGCCCAGGGGGCCGGGGAGCTGTTTTTT
TRBJ2-2 - - TRBV5-1 CASSLEQGVNTGELFF TGCGCCAGCAGCTTGGAGCAGGGAGTGAACACCGGGGAGCTGTTTTTT
TRBJ1-5 - - TRBV6-6 CASIQGSNQPQHF TGTGCCAGCATACAGGGAAGCAATCAGCCCCAGCATTTT
TRBJ1-1 few - TRBV5-6 CASSPGRTGEAFF TGTGCCAGCAGCCCTGGACGGACCGGTGAAGCTTTCTTT
TRBJ2-7 - - TRBV19 CASSSRQVREQYF TGTGCCAGTAGTTCCCGACAGGTGAGGGAGCAGTACTTC
TRBJ1-1 - - TRBV4-1 CASSQEDGNTEAFF TGCGCCAGCAGCCAAGAAGACGGGAACACTGAAGCTTTCTTT
TRBJ2-1 few - TRBV7-8 CASSFKAGTYNEQFF TGTGCCAGCAGCTTTAAAGCGGGTACCTACAATGAGCAGTTCTTC
TRBJ1-1 few TRBD1 TRBV18 CASSPPGTGKNTEAFF TGTGCCAGCTCACCACCTGGGACAGGGAAAAACACTGAAGCTTTCTTT
TRBJ2-1 - - TRBV30 CAWSPLANEQFF TGTGCCTGGAGTCCCCTGGCCAATGAGCAGTTCTTC
TRBJ2-1 few - TRBV6-1 CASSGSLGHNEQFF TGTGCCAGCAGTGGGTCCCTCGGGCACAATGAGCAGTTCTTC
TRBJ1-2 - - TRBV4-1 CASSQTGLAGGYTF TGCGCCAGCAGCCAAACAGGGCTGGCTGGTGGCTACACCTTC
TRBJ2-5 few - TRBV29-1 CSVDVQLQETQYF TGCAGCGTTGACGTACAATTACAAGAGACCCAGTACTTC
TRBJ1-5 - - TRBV20-1 CSVGDQPQHF TGCAGTGTAGGGGATCAGCCCCAGCATTTT
TRBJ1-6 - - TRBV30 CAWSVRGSVNSPLHF TGTGCCTGGAGTGTAAGGGGCAGCGTTAATTCACCCCTCCACTTT
TRBJ1-1 - TRBD1 TRBV28 CASSLLQGAKTEAFF TGTGCCAGCAGTTTATTACAGGGGGCGAAGACTGAAGCTTTCTTT